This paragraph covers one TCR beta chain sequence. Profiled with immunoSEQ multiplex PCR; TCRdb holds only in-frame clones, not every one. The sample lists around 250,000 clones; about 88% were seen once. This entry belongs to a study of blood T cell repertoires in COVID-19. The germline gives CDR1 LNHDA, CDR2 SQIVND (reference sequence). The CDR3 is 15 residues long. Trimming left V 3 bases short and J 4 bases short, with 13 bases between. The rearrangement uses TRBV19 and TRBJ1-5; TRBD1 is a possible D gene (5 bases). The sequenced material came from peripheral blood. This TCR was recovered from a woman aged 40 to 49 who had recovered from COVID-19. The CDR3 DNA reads TGTGCCAGTAGTATTCTAGGGGAAGGAAATCAGCCCCAGCATTTT. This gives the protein CASSILGEGNQPQHF.